The 3 T cell receptor beta chains below all came from one sample that was sequenced in a study of CD8 T cells in ankylosing spondylitis. TCRdb used MiXCR to reprocess the 5' RACE reads, holding one entry per CDR3 protein. The table has approximately 300,000 distinct CDR3 sequences, around 18% seen once. Sequencing was done on a sample of blood, either unsorted or a sorted T cell fraction (not recorded which). These receptors originate from a male donor with ankylosing spondylitis or in good health (not recorded which).

This clonotype occurred once. The V call is TRBV12-3 or TRBV12-4, the J call TRBJ2-7; 11 bases are shared with TRBD1. This CDR3 is built from 17 residues. Trimming took 2 bases from V and 2 from J; bases not matched to a gene: 8. CDR3 nucleotide sequence: TGTGCCAGCAGTTTAATTCTGGGGACAGGGGGTGCCTACGAGCAGTACGTC. Protein: CASSLILGTGGAYEQYV.

The chain joins TRBV20-1 to TRBJ2-2; D ambiguous. Germline V lookup: CDR1 DFQATT, CDR2 SNEGSKA (reference sequence). Trimming pared 6 bases from V and 3 bases from J, leaving 14 bases between. This CDR3 has 14 amino acids. This chain's CDR3 is CSAQSLQYTGELFF. The CDR3 DNA reads TGCAGTGCCCAAAGTTTACAGTACACCGGGGAGCTGTTTTTT.

As regards this clonotype: A clone one base away is much larger, so this may be a read error. J is TRBJ2-3 and V is TRBV5-1; D perhaps matches TRBD1 (6 bases). Germline values: CDR1 SGHRS, CDR2 YFSETQ. The CDR3 loop spans 14 amino acids. V was clipped by 0 bases and J by 3 bases, with 8 bases between them. The CDR3 coding sequence is TGCGCCAGCAGCTTGGACAGGGAAACAGATACGCAGTATTTT. Its protein is CASSLDRETDTQYF.